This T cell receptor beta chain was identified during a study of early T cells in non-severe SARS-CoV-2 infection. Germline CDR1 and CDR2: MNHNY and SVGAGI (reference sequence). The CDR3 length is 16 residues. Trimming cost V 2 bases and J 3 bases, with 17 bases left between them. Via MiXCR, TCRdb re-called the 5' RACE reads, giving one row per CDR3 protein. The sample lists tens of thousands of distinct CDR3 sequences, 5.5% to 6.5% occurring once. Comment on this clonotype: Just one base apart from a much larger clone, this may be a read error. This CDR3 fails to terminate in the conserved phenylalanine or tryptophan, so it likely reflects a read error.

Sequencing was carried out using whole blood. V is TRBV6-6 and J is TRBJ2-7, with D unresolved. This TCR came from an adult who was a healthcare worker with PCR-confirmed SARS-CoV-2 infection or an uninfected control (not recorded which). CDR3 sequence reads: CASSYNLGSGRYEQYS. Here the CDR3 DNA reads TGTGCCAGCAGTTACAACCTTGGGTCAGGTCGCTACGAGCAGTACTCC.